This T cell receptor beta chain emerged from a study of neurological immune-mediated disorders. General observations from the study: The most TCR clonal expansion was seen in HTLV-1-associated myelopathy, and the least was seen in multiple sclerosis, which fell below healthy controls. None of the CDR3 amino acid sequences found in expanded clones was shared across subjects. This suggests that the TCR-beta repertoires were private in all groups.

From the 5' RACE reads, TCRdb called clonotypes with MiXCR, one entry per CDR3 protein. The table includes more than 30,000 distinct CDR3 sequences, about 14% detected once. Time point meaning: technical triplicate 2. This clonotype was seen repeatedly, ten times or more. Its antigen is not identified. The germline CDR1 and CDR2 sequences are LNHDA and SQIVND (reference sequence). The CDR3 has 14 residues. The V end lost 2 bases, the J end lost 4 bases, and 10 bases lay between the germline ends. The sequence came from a female donor with HTLV-1-associated myelopathy (HAM/TSP). Material for sequencing was CD4+ T cells from blood. The chain employs TRBV19 and TRBJ2-3, with D tentatively TRBD2 (5 bases). CDR3 loop: CASSITRGADTQYF. In DNA, the CDR3 is TGTGCCAGTAGTATAACTAGAGGCGCAGATACGCAGTATTTT.